The 2 T cell receptor beta chains listed next were all sequenced from one sample in a study of blood T cell repertoires in COVID-19. Method: immunoSEQ multiplex PCR; TCRdb's copy keeps in-frame clones and lacks some. The sample has approximately 300,000 clones; over 85% are singletons. The sample consisted of peripheral blood. These receptors came from a woman in her twenties or thirties with COVID-19, enrolled during active disease.

The J gene is TRBJ2-4, the V gene TRBV9; 7 bases fit TRBD1. Germline CDR1 and CDR2: SGDLS and YYNGEE. The CDR3 totals 15 residues. The ends lost 0 bases at V and 7 bases at J; junction bases unmatched: 7. CDR3 sequence reads: CASSVEPGGVNIQYF. CDR3 nucleotides: TGTGCCAGCAGCGTAGAGCCAGGGGGAGTGAACATTCAGTACTTC. The whole variable domain, filled in from reference TRBV9 and TRBJ2-4, reads DSGVTQTPKHLITATGQRVTLRCSPRSGDLSVYWYQQSLDQGLQFLIQYYNGEERAKGNILERFSAQQFPDLHSELNLSSLELGDSALYFCASSVEPGGVNIQYFGAGTRLSVL.

The CDR3 spells CASSPYRETNEKLFF. CDR3 DNA: TGTGCCAGCAGCCCTTACAGGGAGACTAATGAAAAACTGTTTTTT. This rearrangement joins TRBV9 to TRBJ1-4; tentatively, D is TRBD1 (6 bases). The CDR3 covers 15 residues. The V end lost 4 bases, the J end lost 2 bases, and 12 bases lay between the germline ends. Germline assignment: CDR1 SGDLS and CDR2 YYNGEE.